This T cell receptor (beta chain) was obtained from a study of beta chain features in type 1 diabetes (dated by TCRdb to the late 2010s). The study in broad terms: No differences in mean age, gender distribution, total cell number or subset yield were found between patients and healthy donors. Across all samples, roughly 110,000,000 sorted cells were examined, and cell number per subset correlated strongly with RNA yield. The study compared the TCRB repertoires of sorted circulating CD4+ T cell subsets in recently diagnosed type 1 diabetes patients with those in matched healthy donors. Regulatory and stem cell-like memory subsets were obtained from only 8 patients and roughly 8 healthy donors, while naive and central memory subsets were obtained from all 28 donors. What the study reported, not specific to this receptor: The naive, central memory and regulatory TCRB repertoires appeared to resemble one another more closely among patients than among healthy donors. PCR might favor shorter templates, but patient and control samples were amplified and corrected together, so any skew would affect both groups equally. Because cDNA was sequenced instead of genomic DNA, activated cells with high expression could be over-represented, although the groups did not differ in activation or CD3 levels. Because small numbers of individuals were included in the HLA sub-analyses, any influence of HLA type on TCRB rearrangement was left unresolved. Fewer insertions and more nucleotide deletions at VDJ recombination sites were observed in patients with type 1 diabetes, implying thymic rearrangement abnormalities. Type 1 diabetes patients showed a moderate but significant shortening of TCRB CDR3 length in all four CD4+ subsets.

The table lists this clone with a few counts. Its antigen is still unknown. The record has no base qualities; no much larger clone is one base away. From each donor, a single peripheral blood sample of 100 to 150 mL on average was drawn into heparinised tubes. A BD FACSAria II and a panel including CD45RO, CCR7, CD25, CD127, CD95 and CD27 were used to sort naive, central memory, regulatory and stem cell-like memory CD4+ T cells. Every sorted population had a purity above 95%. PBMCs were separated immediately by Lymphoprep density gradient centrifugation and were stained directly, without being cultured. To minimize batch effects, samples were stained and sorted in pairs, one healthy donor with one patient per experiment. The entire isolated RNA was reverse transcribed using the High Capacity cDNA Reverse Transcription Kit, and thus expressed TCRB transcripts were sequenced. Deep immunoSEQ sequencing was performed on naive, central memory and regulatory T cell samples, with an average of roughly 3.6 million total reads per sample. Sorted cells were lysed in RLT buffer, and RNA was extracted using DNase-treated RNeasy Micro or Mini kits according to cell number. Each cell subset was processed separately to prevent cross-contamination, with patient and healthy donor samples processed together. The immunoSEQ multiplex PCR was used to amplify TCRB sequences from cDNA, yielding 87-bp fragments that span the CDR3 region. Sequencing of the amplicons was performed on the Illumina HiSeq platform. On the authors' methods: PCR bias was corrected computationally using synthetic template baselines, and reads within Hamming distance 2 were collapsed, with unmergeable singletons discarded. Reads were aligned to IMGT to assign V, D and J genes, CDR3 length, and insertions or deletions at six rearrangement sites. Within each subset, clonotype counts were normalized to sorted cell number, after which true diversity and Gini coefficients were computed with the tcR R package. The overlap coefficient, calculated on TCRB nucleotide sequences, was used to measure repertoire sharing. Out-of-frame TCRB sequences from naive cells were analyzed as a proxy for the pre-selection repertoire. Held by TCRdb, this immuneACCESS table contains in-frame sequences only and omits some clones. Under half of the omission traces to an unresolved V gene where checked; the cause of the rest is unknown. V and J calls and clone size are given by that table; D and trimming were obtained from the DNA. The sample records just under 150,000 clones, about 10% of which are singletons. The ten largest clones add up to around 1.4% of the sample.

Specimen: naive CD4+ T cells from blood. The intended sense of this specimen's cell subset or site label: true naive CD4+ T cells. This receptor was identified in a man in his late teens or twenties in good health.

At the DNA level, the sequence is TGTGCCAGCAGCGCCGGGACAGGGGTATACGAGCAGTACTTC. Its translation reads: CASSAGTGVYEQYF. Here the chain combines TRBV28 and TRBJ2-7; TRBD1 agrees with 10 junctional bases. Relative to germline, V is missing 6 bases and J is missing 4 bases, with 6 bases of the junction outside any gene match. The germline V gene yields MDHEN for CDR1 and SYDVKM for CDR2. There are 14 amino acids in the CDR3, from cysteine to phenylalanine inclusive. The retained sequence is limited to the CDR3, 42 bases, with the frame set at the first base.